Sequencing of this TCR beta chain was carried out in a study of blood T cell repertoires in COVID-19. Study summary: Italy, Spain and the United States were the sources of the convalescent and acute COVID-19 samples. Nucleic acid was either cDNA or gDNA, and it came from T cells, B-cell-depleted T cells, or PBMCs.

Original data processing: By means of reference gene primer amplification, nucleated cell counts were estimated. TCRdb's table, derived via immunoSEQ multiplex PCR, lists solely in-frame clones and lacks some. D and trimming were read from the DNA, whereas the V and J calls and clone size are those reported in that table. The top ten hold under 5% of the sample, which has a few hundred thousand clones, around 84% seen once. The germline CDR1 and CDR2 sequences are SEHNR and FQNEAQ (reference sequence). The CDR3 loop spans 14 amino acids. V shed 1 base and J shed 4 bases, with 10 bases lying between them.

The rearrangement joins TRBV7-9 to TRBJ1-2; D ambiguous. Material for sequencing was peripheral blood. This receptor was identified in a man in his fifties or sixties with acute or convalescent COVID-19. CDR3 protein: CASSLVVEGYGYTF. The DNA of the CDR3 is TGTGCCAGCAGCTTAGTAGTGGAGGGCTATGGCTACACCTTC.